This T cell receptor beta chain derives from a study of T-cell memory formation after mild COVID-19. Study results and caveats: Clones that got smaller from day 15 to 85 had even CD4/CD8, while clones growing later tipped toward CD4+. Shrinking CD4+ clones resided mostly in CM and EM, and CD8+ ones in EMRA.

This clonotype was seen at least ten times. As yet, its antigen is unknown. MiXCR was run by TCRdb on the 5' RACE reads, yielding one entry per CDR3 protein. The sample consists of 280,000 or so distinct CDR3 sequences, roughly 8.2% of them appearing once. The CDR3 runs 14 residues. Between the trimmed V and J ends, which lost 6 bases and 1 base, there was a span of 12 bases. This sequence joins TRBV12-3 or TRBV12-4 and TRBJ1-1; a weak D match, TRBD1 (5 bases). The sequencing input was PBMCs or a T cell subset sorted from them (not recorded which). The TCR sequence derives from a man between 18 and 35 years old who had mild COVID-19 (a few samples of this study predate the infection). Cell type and time point are not known. This chain's CDR3 is CASRLNTGNTEAFF. The CDR3 region has the DNA TGTGCCAGCAGATTGAATACAGGGAACACTGAAGCTTTCTTT.